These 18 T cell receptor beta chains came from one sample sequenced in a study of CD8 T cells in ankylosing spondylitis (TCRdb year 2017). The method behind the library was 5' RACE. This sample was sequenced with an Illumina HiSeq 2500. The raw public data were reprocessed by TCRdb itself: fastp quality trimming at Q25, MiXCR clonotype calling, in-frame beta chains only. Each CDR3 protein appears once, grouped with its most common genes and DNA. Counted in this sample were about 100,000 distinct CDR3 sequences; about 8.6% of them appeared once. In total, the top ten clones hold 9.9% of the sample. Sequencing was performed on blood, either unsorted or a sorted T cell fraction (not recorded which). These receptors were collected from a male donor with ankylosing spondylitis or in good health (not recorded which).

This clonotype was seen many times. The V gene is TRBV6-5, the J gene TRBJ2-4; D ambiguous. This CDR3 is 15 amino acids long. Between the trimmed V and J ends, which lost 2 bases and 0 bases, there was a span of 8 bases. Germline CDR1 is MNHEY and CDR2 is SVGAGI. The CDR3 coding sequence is TGTGCCAGCAGTTACCTCCCAGTAGCCAAAAACATTCAGTACTTC. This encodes CASSYLPVAKNIQYF.

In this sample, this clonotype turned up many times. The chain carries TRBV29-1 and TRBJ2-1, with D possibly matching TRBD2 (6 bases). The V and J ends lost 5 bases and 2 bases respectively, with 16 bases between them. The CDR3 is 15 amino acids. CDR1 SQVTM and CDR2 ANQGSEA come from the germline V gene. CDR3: CSVLPGTATYNEQFF. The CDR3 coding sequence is TGCAGCGTTCTACCCGGGACTGCAACCTACAATGAGCAGTTCTTC.

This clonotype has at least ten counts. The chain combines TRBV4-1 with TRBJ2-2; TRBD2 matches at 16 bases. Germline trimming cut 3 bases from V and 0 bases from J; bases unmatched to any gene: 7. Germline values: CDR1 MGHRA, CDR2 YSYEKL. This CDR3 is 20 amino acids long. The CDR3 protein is CASSQVPGTSGRANTGELFF. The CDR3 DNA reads TGCGCCAGCAGCCAGGTGCCCGGGACTAGCGGGAGGGCGAACACCGGGGAGCTGTTTTTT.

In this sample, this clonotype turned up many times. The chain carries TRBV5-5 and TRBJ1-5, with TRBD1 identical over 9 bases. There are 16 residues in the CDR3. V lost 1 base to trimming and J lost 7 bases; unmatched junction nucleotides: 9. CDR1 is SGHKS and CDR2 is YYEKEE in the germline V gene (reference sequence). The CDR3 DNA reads TGTGCCAGCAGCTTGTTCGGAGGGGACAGGGTCCAGCCCCAGCATTTT. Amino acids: CASSLFGGDRVQPQHF.

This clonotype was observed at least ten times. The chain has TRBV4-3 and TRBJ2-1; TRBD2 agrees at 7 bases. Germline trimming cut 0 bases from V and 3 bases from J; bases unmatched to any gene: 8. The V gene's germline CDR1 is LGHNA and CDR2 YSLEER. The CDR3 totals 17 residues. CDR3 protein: CASSQDPAGDFYNEQFF. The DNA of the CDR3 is TGCGCCAGCAGCCAAGACCCTGCGGGGGACTTCTACAATGAGCAGTTCTTC.

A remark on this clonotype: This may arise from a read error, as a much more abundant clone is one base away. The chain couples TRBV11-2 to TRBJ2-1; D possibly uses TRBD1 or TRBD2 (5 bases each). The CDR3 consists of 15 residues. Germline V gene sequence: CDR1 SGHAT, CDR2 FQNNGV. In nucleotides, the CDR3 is TGTGGCAGCAGCCGGAGAGGGGTGGAAAGTGTTGAGCAGTTCTTC. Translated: CGSSRRGVESVEQFF. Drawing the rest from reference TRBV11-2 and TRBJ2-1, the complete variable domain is EAGVAQSPRYKIIEKRQSVAFWCNPISGHATLYWYQQILGQGPKLLIQFQNNGVVDDSQLPKDRFSAERLKGVDSTLKIQPAKLEDSAVYLCGSSRRGVESVEQFFGPGTRLTVL.

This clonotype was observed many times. The CDR3 reads CASSDADEQFF. The CDR3 region has the DNA TGTGCCAGCAGTGACGCCGATGAGCAGTTCTTC. This chain uses TRBV6-5 with TRBJ2-1; D is uncertain. V lost 5 bases and J 8 bases, leaving 7 bases between the germline ends. The CDR3 extends over 11 amino acids. Looked up from germline, CDR1 is MNHEY and CDR2 is SVGAGI.

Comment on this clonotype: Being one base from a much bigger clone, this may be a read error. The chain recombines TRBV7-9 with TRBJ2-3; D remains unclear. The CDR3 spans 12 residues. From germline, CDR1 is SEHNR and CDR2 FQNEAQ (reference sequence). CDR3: CVSNSVPDTQYF. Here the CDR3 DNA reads TGTGTCAGCAATAGTGTTCCAGATACGCAGTATTTT.

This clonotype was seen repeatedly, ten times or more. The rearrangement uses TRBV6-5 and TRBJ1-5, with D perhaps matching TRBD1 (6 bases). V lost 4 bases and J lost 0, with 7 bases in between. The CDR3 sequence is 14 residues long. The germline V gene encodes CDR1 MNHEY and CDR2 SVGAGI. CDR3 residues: CASSWTVSNQPQHF. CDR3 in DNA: TGTGCCAGCAGTTGGACAGTTAGCAATCAGCCCCAGCATTTT.

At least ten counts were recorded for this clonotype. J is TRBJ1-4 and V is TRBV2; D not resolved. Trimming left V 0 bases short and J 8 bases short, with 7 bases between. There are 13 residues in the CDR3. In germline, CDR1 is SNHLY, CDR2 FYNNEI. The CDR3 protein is CASSEAFREKLFF. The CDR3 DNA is TGTGCCAGCAGTGAAGCCTTTCGAGAAAAACTGTTTTTT.

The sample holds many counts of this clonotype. CDR3 in amino acids: CASSPSSGSVYNEQFF. In DNA, the CDR3 is TGTGCCAGCAGCCCGTCTAGCGGGAGCGTCTACAATGAGCAGTTCTTC. The V call is TRBV3-1, the J call TRBJ2-1; 10 bases fit TRBD2. CDR3 size: 16 residues. Per germline, CDR1 LGHDT and CDR2 YNNKEL (reference sequence). V trimming: 4 bases; J trimming: 3 bases; junction bases outside the gene matches: 6.

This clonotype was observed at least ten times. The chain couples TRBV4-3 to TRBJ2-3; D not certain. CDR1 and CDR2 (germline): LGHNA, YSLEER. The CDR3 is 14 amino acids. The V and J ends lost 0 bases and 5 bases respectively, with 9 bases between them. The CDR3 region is CASSQDTFKDTQYF. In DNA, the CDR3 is TGCGCCAGCAGCCAAGATACTTTTAAAGATACGCAGTATTTT.

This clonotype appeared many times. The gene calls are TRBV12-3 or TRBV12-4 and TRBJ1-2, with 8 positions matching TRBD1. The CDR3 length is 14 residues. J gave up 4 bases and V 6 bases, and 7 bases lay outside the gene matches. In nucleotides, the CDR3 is TGTGCCAGCAGACTCGACAGGGGCCTCTATGGCTACACCTTC. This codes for CASRLDRGLYGYTF.

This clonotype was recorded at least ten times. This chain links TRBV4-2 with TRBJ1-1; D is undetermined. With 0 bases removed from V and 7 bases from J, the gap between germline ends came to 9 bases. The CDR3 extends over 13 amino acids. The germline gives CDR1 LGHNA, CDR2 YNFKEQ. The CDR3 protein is CASSQEPKDEAFF. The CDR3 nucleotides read TGTGCCAGCAGCCAAGAACCCAAGGATGAAGCTTTCTTT.

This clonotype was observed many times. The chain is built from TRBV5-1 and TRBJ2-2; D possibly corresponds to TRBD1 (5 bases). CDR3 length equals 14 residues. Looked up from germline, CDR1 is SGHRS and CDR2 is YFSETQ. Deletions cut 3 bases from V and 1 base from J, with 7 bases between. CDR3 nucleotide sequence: TGCGCCAGCAGCTCGACAGTGAACACCGGGGAGCTGTTTTTT. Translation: CASSSTVNTGELFF.

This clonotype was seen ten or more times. CDR3 coding DNA: TGTGCCAGCAGCTCTAGCGGGGCACTAGCCAAAAACATTCAGTACTTC. The encoded protein is CASSSSGALAKNIQYF. The chain carries TRBV3-1 and TRBJ2-4; 9 bases align to TRBD2. The CDR3 is 16 residues long. Unmatched junction bases numbered 5, after V lost 5 bases and J lost 0 bases. CDR1 LGHDT and CDR2 YNNKEL come from the germline V gene (reference sequence).

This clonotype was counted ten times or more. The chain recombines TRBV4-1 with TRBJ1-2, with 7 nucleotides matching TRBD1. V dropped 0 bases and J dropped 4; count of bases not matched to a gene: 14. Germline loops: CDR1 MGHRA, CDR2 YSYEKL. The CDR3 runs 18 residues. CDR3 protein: CASSQDAFGRDSFYGYTF. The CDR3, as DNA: TGCGCCAGCAGCCAAGATGCCTTTGGCAGGGACAGCTTCTATGGCTACACCTTC.

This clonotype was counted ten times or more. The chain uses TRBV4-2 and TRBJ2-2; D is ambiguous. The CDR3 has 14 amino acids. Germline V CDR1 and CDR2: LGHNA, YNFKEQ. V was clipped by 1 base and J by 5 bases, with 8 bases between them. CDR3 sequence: CASSQGVDTGELFF. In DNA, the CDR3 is TGTGCCAGCAGCCAAGGGGTGGATACCGGGGAGCTGTTTTTT.